The rows below give T cell receptor beta chains drawn from one sample of a study of T cells in Graves' hyperthyroidism and ophthalmopathy. TCRdb reanalysed the multiplex PCR reads using MiXCR and keeps one entry per CDR3 protein. There are 300,000 to 450,000 distinct CDR3 sequences in the sample; around a quarter occur only once, and less than 75% lies in the top ten. Sequenced: blood. The receptors derive from a man aged 50 to 60 with Graves' hyperthyroidism. Both conserved end residues are part of each CDR3. A D gene is named only where the DNA matches it firmly. Where a row states a size, it is once, few, many or the class of an expanded clone; other rows omit it.

clone_size	d_call	v_call	j_call	cdr3_nt	cdr3_aa
few	.	TRBV9	TRBJ2-3	TGTGCCAGCAGCGTAGGTGGGGGAAGGACAGATACGCAGTATTTT	CASSVGGGRTDTQYF
.	.	TRBV27	TRBJ1-2	TGTGCCAGCAGTTTATCCGGAGGGCAGGGTGTGAATGGCTACACCTTC	CASSLSGGQGVNGYTF
few	.	TRBV15	TRBJ1-6	TGTGCCACCAGCAGAGATCCGAAGGGGAATTCACCCCTCCACTTT	CATSRDPKGNSPLHF
few	TRBD2	TRBV7-9	TRBJ2-7	TGTGCCAGCAGATCGAGCGGGAGTGAGTACGAGCAGTACTTC	CASRSSGSEYEQYF
.	.	TRBV12-3/TRBV12-4	TRBJ2-3	TGTGCCAGCAGTTTAACGCAACGACCCCAGTATTTT	CASSLTQRPQYF
.	.	TRBV28	TRBJ2-3	TGTGCCAGCAGGTCCGGGGGCGCGGATACGCAGTATTTT	CASRSGGADTQYF
.	TRBD2	TRBV28	TRBJ2-7	TGTGCCAGCAGATCACTCACCGGGACTAGCGTCTACGAGCAGTACTTC	CASRSLTGTSVYEQYF
.	.	TRBV20-1	TRBJ1-2	TGCAGTGCTAGGGGAAGCTTGGGTTCTGGCTACACCTTC	CSARGSLGSGYTF
.	TRBD2	TRBV12-3/TRBV12-4	TRBJ2-5	TGTGCCAGCAGTCAGGATAGCGGGAGCGAGACCCAGTACTTC	CASSQDSGSETQYF
many	.	TRBV3-1	TRBJ1-1	TGTGCCAGCAGCCCACGGGGAGGGTTGGACACTGAAGCTTTCTTT	CASSPRGGLDTEAFF
once	.	TRBV19	TRBJ1-5	TGTGCCAGTAGTAAGGGCAGGCAGGGGAATCAGCCCCAGCATTTT	CASSKGRQGNQPQHF
once	.	TRBV15	TRBJ2-7	TGTGCCACCAGCAGACCCCCCTCTGGCTCCTACGAGCAGTACTTC	CATSRPPSGSYEQYF
few	.	TRBV18	TRBJ1-6	TGTGCCAGCTCACCGGCGCCCGTTGGGTCACCCCTCCACTTT	CASSPAPVGSPLHF
few	.	TRBV11-3	TRBJ2-4	TGTGCCAGCAGCTTGGAAGGGCCCCTAGCCAAAAACATTCAGTACTTC	CASSLEGPLAKNIQYF
many	.	TRBV2	TRBJ2-1	TGTGCCAGCAGTGAAGTGAATCCCTACAATGAGCAGTTCTTC	CASSEVNPYNEQFF
once	.	TRBV28	TRBJ2-7	TGTGCCAGCAGTCTCACTGTGACCCCGGGGAGCTCCACCTACGAGCAGTACTTC	CASSLTVTPGSSTYEQYF
many	TRBD2	TRBV27	TRBJ2-7	TGTGCCAGTACGACTAGCGGGAAATACGAGCAGTACTTC	CASTTSGKYEQYF
.	.	TRBV29-1	TRBJ1-5	TGCAGCGTCGCCGGACACTACAATCAGCCCCAGCATTTT	CSVAGHYNQPQHF
many	TRBD1	TRBV12-3/TRBV12-4	TRBJ2-5	TGTGCCAGCAGCAACGACCGGGACAGGGGGCGGGAGACCCAGTACTTC	CASSNDRDRGRETQYF
many	TRBD2	TRBV27	TRBJ2-7	TGTGCCAGCAGTCTAGCAGCGGGAAACGAGCAGTACTTC	CASSLAAGNEQYF
few	TRBD1	TRBV29-1	TRBJ1-5	TGCAGCGTCAAAGGGGACAGTAAGCAGCCCCAGCATTTT	CSVKGDSKQPQHF
many	.	TRBV28	TRBJ2-6	TGTGCCAGCAGCCCCAGGGGCGCCTGGGGGGCCAACGTCCTGACTTTC	CASSPRGAWGANVLTF
many	TRBD1	TRBV6-1	TRBJ2-5	TGTGCCAGCACCAACCGACAGGGATACCAAGAGACCCAGTACTTC	CASTNRQGYQETQYF
.	TRBD2	TRBV9	TRBJ2-3	TGTGCCAGCTCACGGGTCGGGACTAGCGGAACAGATACGCAGTATTTT	CASSRVGTSGTDTQYF
few	.	TRBV28	TRBJ2-1	TGTGCCAGCAGTTTCGAATTGGTAGCTCCTAATGAGCAGTTCTTC	CASSFELVAPNEQFF
.	.	TRBV28	TRBJ1-5	TGTGCCACTATGGACGGAACCATTTTCAATCAGCCCCAGCATTTT	CATMDGTIFNQPQHF
.	.	TRBV29-1	TRBJ1-2	TGCAGCGTTATGGACTCTAACTATGGCTACACCTTC	CSVMDSNYGYTF
few	.	TRBV5-1	TRBJ1-2	TGCGCCAGCACCCGGGGAGGGACGGCTAACTATGGCTACACCTTC	CASTRGGTANYGYTF
.	TRBD2	TRBV29-1	TRBJ2-3	TGCAGCGTTGCCGGGGGGGCAATTGGTACAGATACGCAGTATTTT	CSVAGGAIGTDTQYF
.	TRBD2	TRBV7-2	TRBJ2-5	TGTGCCAGCAGCTTAGCGGCGGGAGCGGCGGAGACCCAGTACTTC	CASSLAAGAAETQYF
many	.	TRBV7-9	TRBJ2-5	TGTGCCAGCAGTGAAAGGGGCGGGGACGAGACCCAGTACTTC	CASSERGGDETQYF
.	.	TRBV28	TRBJ2-3	TGTGCCAGCATGCCCGGGACTCCCGTGGCAGATACGCAGTATTTT	CASMPGTPVADTQYF